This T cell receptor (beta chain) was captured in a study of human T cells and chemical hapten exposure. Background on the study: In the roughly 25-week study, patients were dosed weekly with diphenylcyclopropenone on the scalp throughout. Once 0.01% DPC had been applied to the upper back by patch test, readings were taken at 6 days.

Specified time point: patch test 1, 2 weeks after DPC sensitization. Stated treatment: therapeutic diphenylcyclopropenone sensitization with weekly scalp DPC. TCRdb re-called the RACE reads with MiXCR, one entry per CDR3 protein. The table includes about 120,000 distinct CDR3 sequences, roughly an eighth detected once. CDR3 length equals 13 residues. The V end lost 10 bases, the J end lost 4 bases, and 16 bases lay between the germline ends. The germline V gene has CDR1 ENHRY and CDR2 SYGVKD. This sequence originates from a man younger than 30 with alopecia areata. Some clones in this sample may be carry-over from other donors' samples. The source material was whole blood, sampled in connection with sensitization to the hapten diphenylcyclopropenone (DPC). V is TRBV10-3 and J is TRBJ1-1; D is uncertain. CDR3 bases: TGTGCCACCTCTGCAAGGTTGCGCACTGAAGCTTTCTTT. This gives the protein CATSARLRTEAFF.